This TCR beta chain was recovered during a study of long-term antiretroviral therapy in people with HIV. The CDR3 runs to 13 residues. Per the germline V gene, CDR1 is SEHNR and CDR2 is FQNEAQ (reference sequence). Trimming took off 6 bases at V and 1 base at J, with 9 bases between the two ends. An immunoSEQ assay, version v3.0, was performed at survey level. Profiled with immunoSEQ multiplex PCR; TCRdb holds only in-frame clones, not every one. The table lists 30,000 to 40,000 clones, 83% of them singletons. The chain couples TRBV7-9 to TRBJ1-1; weak D call: TRBD1 (5 bases). This clonotype was sampled from a man younger than 35 with HIV. Specimen: unsorted PBMCs, collected 0.4 years before starting antiretroviral therapy. The chain's CDR3 is CASSWDGNTEAFF. CDR3 nucleotides: TGTGCCAGCAGTTGGGACGGGAACACTGAAGCTTTCTTT.